The entry below describes one T cell receptor (beta chain). Produced via immunoSEQ multiplex PCR; TCRdb's table is partial and in-frame only. The table shows some 250,000 clones, with around 84% occurring only once. This CDR3 contains 15 residues. After removal of 1 base from V and 9 bases from J, the junction contained 8 bases not matched to a gene. Germline V gene data show CDR1 as SGHTA and CDR2 as FQGNSA. The sample comes from a study of blood T cell repertoires in COVID-19. Across the study: From T cells, B-cell-depleted T cells, or PBMCs came the material, which was cDNA or gDNA.

V and J are TRBV7-2 and TRBJ1-5; 8 nucleotides agree with TRBD1. The sequencing sample was made of peripheral blood. This clonotype was obtained from a woman aged 55 to 70 with COVID-19, enrolled during active disease. CDR3 in DNA: TGTGCCAGCAGCTTAGAAAGTTCAGGGGGCCTGCCCCAGCATTTT. This sequence encodes CASSLESSGGLPQHF. The full variable domain, rest sourced from reference TRBV7-2 and TRBJ1-5, is GAGVSQSPSNKVTEKGKDVELRCDPISGHTALYWYRQSLGQGLEFLIYFQGNSAPDKSGLPSDRFSAERTGGSVSTLTIQRTQQEDSAVYLCASSLESSGGLPQHFGDGTRLSIL.